Sequencing of this TCR beta chain was carried out in a study of human T cells and chemical hapten exposure. Study overall: The study sensitized with 2% DPC on a 2 cm by 2 cm patch of upper inner arm skin. Small discrepancies in pooled library volume mainly accounted for the varying TCR yields per sample. The patients were mostly female; they had alopecia areata, totalis or universalis.

Within the library, unique molecular identifiers were attached to each individual cDNA molecule. TCRdb reprocessed the RACE reads with MiXCR, giving one entry per CDR3 protein. Of around 330,000 distinct CDR3 sequences listed, about 5% are singletons. Trimming took 6 bases from V and 2 from J; bases not matched to a gene: 11. The CDR3 contains 16 residues. The germline CDR1 and CDR2 sequences are MDHEN and SYDVKM. Time point of the sample: pre-sensitization, week 0. Indicated treatment: therapeutic diphenylcyclopropenone sensitization with weekly scalp DPC. This clonotype was observed many times. The TCR comes from a woman in her late teens or twenties with alopecia areata. Some clones in this sample may be carry-over from other donors' samples. The source material was whole blood, sampled in connection with sensitization to the hapten diphenylcyclopropenone (DPC). V and J are TRBV28 and TRBJ2-3; 7 nucleotides line up with TRBD1. This CDR3 is CASRRRIGTDTDTQYF. The DNA for the CDR3 is TGTGCCAGCAGAAGGAGGATAGGGACAGACACAGATACGCAGTATTTT.